The rows below give T cell receptor beta chains drawn from one sample of a study of blood T cell repertoires in COVID-19. Produced via immunoSEQ multiplex PCR; TCRdb's table is partial and in-frame only. This sample yields 95,000 to 120,000 clones, of which less than 85% are seen a single time; about 1.8% belongs to the top ten. Material: peripheral blood. The source of these receptors is a woman aged 40 to 55 with acute or convalescent COVID-19. CDR3s include the opening cysteine and the closing phenylalanine or tryptophan. The order of the fields is clone size, V gene, D gene, J gene, CDR3 protein, CDR3 DNA. D genes are given only for firm matches. Rows give clone size only sometimes, using once, few, many, or a class for an expanded clone.

clone size: -
V gene: TRBV29-1
D gene: TRBD2
J gene: TRBJ2-5
CDR3 protein: CSVEPQGGETQYF
CDR3 DNA: TGCAGCGTTGAGCCGCAGGGAGGGGAGACCCAGTACTTC

clone size: -
V gene: TRBV29-1
D gene: TRBD2
J gene: TRBJ2-1
CDR3 protein: CSVEYSSGGGHNEQFF
CDR3 DNA: TGCAGCGTTGAGTATTCTAGCGGGGGGGGGCACAATGAGCAGTTCTTC

clone size: -
V gene: TRBV27
D gene: TRBD2
J gene: TRBJ2-3
CDR3 protein: CASTRLAGGVDTDTQYF
CDR3 DNA: TGTGCCAGCACCCGACTAGCGGGGGGGGTCGACACAGATACGCAGTATTTT

clone size: -
V gene: TRBV5-4
D gene: -
J gene: TRBJ2-1
CDR3 protein: CASSLGESSYNEQFF
CDR3 DNA: TGTGCCAGCAGCTTGGGGGAGAGCTCCTACAATGAGCAGTTCTTC

clone size: -
V gene: TRBV11-2
D gene: -
J gene: TRBJ2-7
CDR3 protein: CASTGLRREQYF
CDR3 DNA: TGTGCCAGCACAGGGCTAAGACGAGAGCAGTACTTC

clone size: -
V gene: TRBV10-3
D gene: -
J gene: TRBJ2-2
CDR3 protein: CAISESRSRGAGELFF
CDR3 DNA: TGTGCCATCAGTGAGTCGAGGTCCCGCGGGGCCGGGGAGCTGTTTTTT

clone size: once
V gene: TRBV27
D gene: -
J gene: TRBJ1-3
CDR3 protein: CASSHSGTGLGNTIYF
CDR3 DNA: TGTGCCAGCAGTCATTCGGGCACAGGGCTTGGAAACACCATATATTTT

clone size: -
V gene: TRBV5-1
D gene: TRBD1
J gene: TRBJ2-5
CDR3 protein: CASSTGTVQETQYF
CDR3 DNA: TGCGCCAGCAGCACAGGGACAGTCCAAGAGACCCAGTACTTC

clone size: -
V gene: TRBV6-5
D gene: TRBD1
J gene: TRBJ1-3
CDR3 protein: CASTDRASGNTIYF
CDR3 DNA: TGTGCCAGCACCGACAGGGCCTCTGGAAACACCATATATTTT

clone size: many
V gene: TRBV9
D gene: TRBD1
J gene: TRBJ2-4
CDR3 protein: CASSEGGQGANIQYF
CDR3 DNA: TGTGCCAGCAGCGAGGGCGGACAGGGGGCAAACATTCAGTACTTC

clone size: -
V gene: TRBV25-1
D gene: TRBD1
J gene: TRBJ1-6
CDR3 protein: CASSEMTGWSPLHF
CDR3 DNA: TGTGCCAGCAGTGAGATGACAGGGTGGTCACCCCTCCACTTT

clone size: -
V gene: TRBV4-3
D gene: -
J gene: TRBJ1-2
CDR3 protein: CASSQDGGRDYGYTF
CDR3 DNA: TGCGCCAGCAGCCAAGACGGCGGCAGAGACTATGGCTACACCTTC

clone size: -
V gene: TRBV5-4
D gene: TRBD1
J gene: TRBJ1-2
CDR3 protein: CASSSPGQGPGGYTF
CDR3 DNA: TGTGCCAGCAGCTCGCCGGGACAGGGCCCTGGTGGCTACACCTTC

clone size: once
V gene: TRBV6-5
D gene: TRBD1
J gene: TRBJ2-7
CDR3 protein: CASSSRTGDPYEQYF
CDR3 DNA: TGTGCCAGCAGTTCCCGGACAGGGGACCCCTACGAGCAGTACTTC

clone size: -
V gene: TRBV6-4
D gene: -
J gene: TRBJ1-6
CDR3 protein: CASSDEENSPLHF
CDR3 DNA: TGTGCCAGCAGTGACGAGGAGAATTCACCCCTCCACTTT

clone size: -
V gene: TRBV7-9
D gene: TRBD1
J gene: TRBJ2-3
CDR3 protein: CASSRRDRETDTQYF
CDR3 DNA: TGTGCCAGCAGTCGCCGGGACAGGGAAACAGATACGCAGTATTTT

clone size: -
V gene: TRBV7-9
D gene: -
J gene: TRBJ2-7
CDR3 protein: CASSSLSARVYEQYF
CDR3 DNA: TGTGCCAGCAGCTCCCTGTCGGCCAGGGTCTACGAGCAGTACTTC

clone size: -
V gene: TRBV18
D gene: TRBD1
J gene: TRBJ2-5
CDR3 protein: CASSPNGQGGETQYF
CDR3 DNA: TGTGCCAGCTCACCAAATGGACAGGGCGGGGAGACCCAGTACTTC

clone size: -
V gene: TRBV5-1
D gene: TRBD1
J gene: TRBJ2-1
CDR3 protein: CASSLDVVGQGTEQFF
CDR3 DNA: TGCGCCAGCAGCTTGGACGTAGTGGGACAGGGGACTGAGCAGTTCTTC

clone size: -
V gene: TRBV30
D gene: -
J gene: TRBJ1-5
CDR3 protein: CAWSVGGGDQPQHF
CDR3 DNA: TGTGCCTGGAGTGTAGGTGGGGGGGATCAGCCCCAGCATTTT

clone size: -
V gene: TRBV19
D gene: TRBD2
J gene: TRBJ2-3
CDR3 protein: CASSSGGMTDTQYF
CDR3 DNA: TGTGCCAGTAGTAGCGGGGGTATGACAGATACGCAGTATTTT

clone size: -
V gene: TRBV7-9
D gene: -
J gene: TRBJ1-2
CDR3 protein: CASSLAAQDGYTF
CDR3 DNA: TGTGCCAGCAGCTTAGCGGCGCAGGATGGCTACACCTTC

clone size: -
V gene: TRBV7-8
D gene: TRBD2
J gene: TRBJ2-3
CDR3 protein: CASSLQRGADTQYF
CDR3 DNA: TGTGCCAGCAGCTTACAGCGGGGGGCAGATACGCAGTATTTT

clone size: -
V gene: TRBV6-2/TRBV6-3
D gene: -
J gene: TRBJ1-5
CDR3 protein: CASSLGGPQHF
CDR3 DNA: TGTGCCAGCAGTCTAGGGGGGCCCCAGCATTTT

clone size: -
V gene: TRBV2
D gene: TRBD2
J gene: TRBJ2-2
CDR3 protein: CASRGEVGELFF
CDR3 DNA: TGTGCCAGCCGGGGGGAGGTCGGGGAGCTGTTTTTT

clone size: -
V gene: TRBV3-1/TRBV3-2
D gene: -
J gene: TRBJ2-1
CDR3 protein: CASSPLNYGGDNEQFF
CDR3 DNA: TGTGCCAGCAGCCCCCTCAACTATGGCGGCGACAATGAGCAGTTCTTC

clone size: -
V gene: TRBV9
D gene: -
J gene: TRBJ1-3
CDR3 protein: CASSVGGGISGNTIYF
CDR3 DNA: TGTGCCAGCAGCGTAGGGGGCGGAATCTCTGGAAACACCATATATTTT

clone size: once
V gene: TRBV11-2
D gene: TRBD1
J gene: TRBJ1-4
CDR3 protein: CASSYTGTGTLFF
CDR3 DNA: TGTGCCAGCAGCTACACCGGGACAGGAACACTGTTTTTT

clone size: -
V gene: TRBV5-5
D gene: -
J gene: TRBJ2-1
CDR3 protein: CASSVVILSEQFF
CDR3 DNA: TGTGCCAGCAGCGTTGTGATCTTGAGTGAGCAGTTCTTC

clone size: -
V gene: TRBV7-9
D gene: TRBD1
J gene: TRBJ2-7
CDR3 protein: CASSTTGEQDEQYF
CDR3 DNA: TGTGCCAGCAGCACGACAGGGGAACAGGACGAGCAGTACTTC

clone size: few
V gene: TRBV4-1
D gene: TRBD2
J gene: TRBJ2-5
CDR3 protein: CASSHSGVYQETQYF
CDR3 DNA: TGCGCCAGCAGCCATAGCGGGGTTTACCAAGAGACCCAGTACTTC

clone size: -
V gene: TRBV30
D gene: -
J gene: TRBJ1-1
CDR3 protein: CAWRTRGGTEAFF
CDR3 DNA: TGTGCCTGGAGAACAAGGGGGGGGACTGAAGCTTTCTTT

clone size: few
V gene: TRBV20-1
D gene: -
J gene: TRBJ1-2
CDR3 protein: CSASAGSDGYTF
CDR3 DNA: TGCAGTGCTAGTGCTGGGAGCGATGGCTACACCTTC

clone size: -
V gene: TRBV28
D gene: -
J gene: TRBJ1-2
CDR3 protein: CASSFLYGDKGGYTF
CDR3 DNA: TGTGCCAGCAGTTTTCTGTACGGGGATAAAGGCGGCTACACCTTC

clone size: -
V gene: TRBV3-1/TRBV3-2
D gene: TRBD1
J gene: TRBJ2-5
CDR3 protein: CASSEGTGGFETQYF
CDR3 DNA: TGTGCCAGCAGCGAAGGGACAGGGGGCTTTGAGACCCAGTACTTC

clone size: -
V gene: TRBV7-2
D gene: -
J gene: TRBJ1-4
CDR3 protein: CASSLAGRLREKLFF
CDR3 DNA: TGTGCCAGCAGCTTAGCCGGCAGGCTTCGGGAAAAACTGTTTTTT

clone size: -
V gene: TRBV5-5
D gene: TRBD1
J gene: TRBJ2-7
CDR3 protein: CASSRGQGETYEQYF
CDR3 DNA: TGTGCCAGCAGCAGAGGACAGGGCGAGACCTACGAGCAGTACTTC

clone size: -
V gene: TRBV19
D gene: TRBD1
J gene: TRBJ1-5
CDR3 protein: CASSDNQGDNQPQHF
CDR3 DNA: TGTGCCAGTTCGGACAACCAGGGGGACAATCAGCCCCAGCATTTT

clone size: -
V gene: TRBV19
D gene: TRBD1
J gene: TRBJ2-6
CDR3 protein: CASSRQGRPGANVLTF
CDR3 DNA: TGTGCCAGTAGTAGACAGGGGCGCCCTGGGGCCAACGTCCTGACTTTC